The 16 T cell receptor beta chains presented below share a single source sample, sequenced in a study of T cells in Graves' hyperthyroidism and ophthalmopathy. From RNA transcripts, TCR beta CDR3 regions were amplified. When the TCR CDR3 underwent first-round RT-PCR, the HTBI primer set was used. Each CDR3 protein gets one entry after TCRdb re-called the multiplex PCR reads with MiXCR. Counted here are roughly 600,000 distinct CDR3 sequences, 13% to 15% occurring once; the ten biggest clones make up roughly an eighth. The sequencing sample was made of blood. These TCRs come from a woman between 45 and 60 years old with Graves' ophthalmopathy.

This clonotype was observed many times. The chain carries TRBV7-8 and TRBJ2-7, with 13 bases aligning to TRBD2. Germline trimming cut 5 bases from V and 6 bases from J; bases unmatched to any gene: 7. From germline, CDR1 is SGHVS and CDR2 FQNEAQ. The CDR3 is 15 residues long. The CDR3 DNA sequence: TGTGCCAGCAGCCCAGGGACTAGCGGGATCTCCGAGCAGTACTTC. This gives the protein CASSPGTSGISEQYF.

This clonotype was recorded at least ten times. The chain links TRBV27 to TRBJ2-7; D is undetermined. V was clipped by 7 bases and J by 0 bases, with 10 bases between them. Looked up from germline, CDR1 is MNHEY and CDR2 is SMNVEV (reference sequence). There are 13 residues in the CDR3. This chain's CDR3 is CASIDTNSYEQYF. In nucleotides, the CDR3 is TGTGCCAGCATTGACACCAACTCCTACGAGCAGTACTTC.

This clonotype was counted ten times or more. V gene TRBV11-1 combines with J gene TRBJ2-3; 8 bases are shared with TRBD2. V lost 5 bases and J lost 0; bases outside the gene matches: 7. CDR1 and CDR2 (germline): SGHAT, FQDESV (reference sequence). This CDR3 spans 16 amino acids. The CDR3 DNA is TGTGCCAGCAGCCGGGAGGGACGGGCTAGCACAGATACGCAGTATTTT. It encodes CASSREGRASTDTQYF.

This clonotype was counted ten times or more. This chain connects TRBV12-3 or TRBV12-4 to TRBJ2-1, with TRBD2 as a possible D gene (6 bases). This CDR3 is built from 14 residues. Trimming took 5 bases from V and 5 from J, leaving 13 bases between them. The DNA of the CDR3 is TGTGCCAGCAGTGCCCAGACTAGAGACAATGAGCAGTTCTTC. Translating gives CASSAQTRDNEQFF.

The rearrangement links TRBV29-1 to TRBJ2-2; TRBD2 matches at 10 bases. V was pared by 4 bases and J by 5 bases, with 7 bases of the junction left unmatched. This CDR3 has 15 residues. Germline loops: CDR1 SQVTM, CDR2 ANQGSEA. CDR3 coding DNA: TGCAGCGTTGGGGAACTAGCGGGGCCGACCGGGGAGCTGTTTTTT. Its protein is CSVGELAGPTGELFF.

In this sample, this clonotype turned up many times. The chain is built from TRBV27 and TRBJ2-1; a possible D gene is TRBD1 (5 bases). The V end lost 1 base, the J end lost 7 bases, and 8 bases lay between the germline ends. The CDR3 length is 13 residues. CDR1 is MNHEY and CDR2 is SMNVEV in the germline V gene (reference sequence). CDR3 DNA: TGTGCCAGCAGTTTATTCGACAGAAATGAGCAGTTCTTC. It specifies CASSLFDRNEQFF.

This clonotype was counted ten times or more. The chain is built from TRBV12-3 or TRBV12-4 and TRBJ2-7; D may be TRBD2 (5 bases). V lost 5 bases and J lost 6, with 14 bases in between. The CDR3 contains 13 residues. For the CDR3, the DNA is TGTGCCAGCAGTCTGGACTCCCCGGGCGAGCAGTACTTC. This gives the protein CASSLDSPGEQYF.

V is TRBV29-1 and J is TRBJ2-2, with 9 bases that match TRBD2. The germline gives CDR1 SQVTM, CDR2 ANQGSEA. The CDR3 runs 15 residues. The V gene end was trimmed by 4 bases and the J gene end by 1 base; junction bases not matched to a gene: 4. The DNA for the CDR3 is TGCAGCGTTGCTAGCGGGGCTATGAACACCGGGGAGCTGTTTTTT. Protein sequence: CSVASGAMNTGELFF.

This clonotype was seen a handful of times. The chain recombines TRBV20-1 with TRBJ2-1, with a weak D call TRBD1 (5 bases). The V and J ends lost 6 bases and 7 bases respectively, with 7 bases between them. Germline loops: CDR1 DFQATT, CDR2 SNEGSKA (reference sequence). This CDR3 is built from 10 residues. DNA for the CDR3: TGCAGTGCAAAGGGGAATGAGCAGTTCTTC. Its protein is CSAKGNEQFF.

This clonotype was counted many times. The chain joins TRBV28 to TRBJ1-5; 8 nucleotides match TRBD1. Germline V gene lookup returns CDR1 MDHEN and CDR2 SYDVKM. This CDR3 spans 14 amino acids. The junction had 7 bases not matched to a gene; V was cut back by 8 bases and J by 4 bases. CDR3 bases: TGTGCCAGCTTAACCGACAGGGGAAATCAGCCCCAGCATTTT. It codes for CASLTDRGNQPQHF.

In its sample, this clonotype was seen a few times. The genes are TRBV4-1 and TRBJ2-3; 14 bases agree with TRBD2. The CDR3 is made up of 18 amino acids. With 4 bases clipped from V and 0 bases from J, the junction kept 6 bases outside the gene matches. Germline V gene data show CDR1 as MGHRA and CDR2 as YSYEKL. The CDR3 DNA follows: TGCGCCAGCAGCCCTGGGACTAGCGGGAGATCTAGCACAGATACGCAGTATTTT. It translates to CASSPGTSGRSSTDTQYF.

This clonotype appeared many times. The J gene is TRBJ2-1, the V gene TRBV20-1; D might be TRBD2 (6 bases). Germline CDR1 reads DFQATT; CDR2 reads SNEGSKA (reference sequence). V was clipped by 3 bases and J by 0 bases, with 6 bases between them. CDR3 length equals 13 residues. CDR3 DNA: TGCAGTGCTAGCGGGAGCTCCTACAATGAGCAGTTCTTC. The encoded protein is CSASGSSYNEQFF.

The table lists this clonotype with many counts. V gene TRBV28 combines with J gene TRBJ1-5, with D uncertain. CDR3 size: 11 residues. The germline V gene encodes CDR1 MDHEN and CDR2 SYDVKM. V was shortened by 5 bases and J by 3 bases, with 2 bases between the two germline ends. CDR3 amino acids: CASSDNQPQHF. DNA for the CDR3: TGTGCCAGCAGTGACAATCAGCCCCAGCATTTT.

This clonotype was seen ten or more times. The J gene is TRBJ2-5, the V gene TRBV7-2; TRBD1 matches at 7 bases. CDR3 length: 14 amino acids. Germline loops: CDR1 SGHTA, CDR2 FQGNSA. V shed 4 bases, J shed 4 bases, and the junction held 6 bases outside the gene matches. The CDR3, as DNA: TGTGCCAGCAGCTCGGACACAGGGGTAGAGACCCAGTACTTC. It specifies CASSSDTGVETQYF.

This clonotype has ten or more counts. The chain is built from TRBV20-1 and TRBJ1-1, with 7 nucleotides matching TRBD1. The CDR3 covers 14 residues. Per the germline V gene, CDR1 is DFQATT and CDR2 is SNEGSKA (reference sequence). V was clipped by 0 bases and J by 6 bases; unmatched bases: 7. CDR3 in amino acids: CSARDIGTEAEAFF. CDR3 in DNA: TGCAGTGCTAGAGATATAGGGACAGAAGCTGAAGCTTTCTTT.

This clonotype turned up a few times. CDR3 sequence: CASSEWTAGELFF. The CDR3 region has the DNA TGTGCCAGCAGCGAATGGACAGCCGGGGAGCTGTTTTTT. This chain connects TRBV9 to TRBJ2-2; a possible D gene is TRBD1 (6 bases). The CDR3 contains 13 residues. The germline V gene has CDR1 SGDLS and CDR2 YYNGEE. Deletions cut 3 bases from V and 6 bases from J, with 9 bases between.